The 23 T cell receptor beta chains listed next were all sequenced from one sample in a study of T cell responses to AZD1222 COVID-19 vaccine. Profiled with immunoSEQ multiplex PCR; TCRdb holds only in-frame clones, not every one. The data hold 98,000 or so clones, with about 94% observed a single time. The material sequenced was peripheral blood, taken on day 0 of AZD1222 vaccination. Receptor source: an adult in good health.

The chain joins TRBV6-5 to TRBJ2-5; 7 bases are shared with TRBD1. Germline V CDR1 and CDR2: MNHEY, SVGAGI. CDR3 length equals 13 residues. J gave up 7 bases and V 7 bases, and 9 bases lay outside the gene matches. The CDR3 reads CASIQGKDGTQYF. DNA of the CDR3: TGTGCCAGCATACAGGGGAAGGATGGGACCCAGTACTTC.

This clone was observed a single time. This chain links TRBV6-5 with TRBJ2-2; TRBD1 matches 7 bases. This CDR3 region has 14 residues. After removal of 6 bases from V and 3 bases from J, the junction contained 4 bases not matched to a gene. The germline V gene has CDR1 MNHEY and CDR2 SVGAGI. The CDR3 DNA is TGTGCCAGCAGAAACAGGGGTTACACCGGGGAGCTGTTTTTT. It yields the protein CASRNRGYTGELFF.

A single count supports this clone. The CDR3 bases are TGTGCCAGCCGGGGCTGGGGGACTAACACCGGGGAGCTGTTTTTT. This codes for CASRGWGTNTGELFF. The V and J genes are TRBV27 and TRBJ2-2, with a possible D match to TRBD2 (6 bases). Germline V gene sequence: CDR1 MNHEY, CDR2 SMNVEV (reference sequence). Trimming took off 8 bases at V and 2 bases at J, with 15 bases between the two ends. The CDR3 runs to 15 residues.

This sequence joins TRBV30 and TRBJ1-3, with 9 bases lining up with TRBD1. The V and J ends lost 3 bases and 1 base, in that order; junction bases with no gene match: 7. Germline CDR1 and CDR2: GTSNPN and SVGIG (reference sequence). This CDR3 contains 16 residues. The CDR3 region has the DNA TGTGCCTGGAGAGACAACAGGGGGCGATCTGGAAACACCATATATTTT. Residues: CAWRDNRGRSGNTIYF.

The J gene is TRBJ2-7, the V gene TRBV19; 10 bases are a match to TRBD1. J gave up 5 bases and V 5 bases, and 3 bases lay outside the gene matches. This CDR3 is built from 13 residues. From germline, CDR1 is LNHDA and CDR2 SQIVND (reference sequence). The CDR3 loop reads CASSPGQGDEQYF. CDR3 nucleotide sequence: TGTGCCAGTAGTCCCGGACAGGGGGACGAGCAGTACTTC.

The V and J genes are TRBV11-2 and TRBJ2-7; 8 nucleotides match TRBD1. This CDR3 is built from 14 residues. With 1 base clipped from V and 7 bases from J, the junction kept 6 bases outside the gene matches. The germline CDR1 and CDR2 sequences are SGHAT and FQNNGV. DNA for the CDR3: TGTGCCAGCAGCTTAGTCAGGACAGGGAATGAGCAGTACTTC. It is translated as CASSLVRTGNEQYF. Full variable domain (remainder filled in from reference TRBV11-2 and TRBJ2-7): EAGVAQSPRYKIIEKRQSVAFWCNPISGHATLYWYQQILGQGPKLLIQFQNNGVVDDSQLPKDRFSAERLKGVDSTLKIQPAKLEDSAVYLCASSLVRTGNEQYFGPGTRLTVT.

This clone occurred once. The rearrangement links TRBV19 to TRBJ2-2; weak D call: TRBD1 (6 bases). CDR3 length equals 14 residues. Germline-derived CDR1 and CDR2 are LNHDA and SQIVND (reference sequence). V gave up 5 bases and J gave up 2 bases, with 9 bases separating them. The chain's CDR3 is CASSPGTNTGELFF. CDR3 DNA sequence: TGTGCCAGTAGTCCCGGGACAAACACCGGGGAGCTGTTTTTT.

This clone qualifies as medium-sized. The CDR3: CASTPNPGQTEAFF. In nucleotides, the CDR3 is TGTGCCAGCACCCCCAACCCTGGCCAGACTGAAGCTTTCTTT. J is TRBJ1-1 and V is TRBV6-4; D uncertain. Per the germline V gene, CDR1 is MRHNA and CDR2 is SNTAGT. This CDR3 is 14 amino acids long. Deletions cut 7 bases from V and 5 bases from J, with 17 bases between.

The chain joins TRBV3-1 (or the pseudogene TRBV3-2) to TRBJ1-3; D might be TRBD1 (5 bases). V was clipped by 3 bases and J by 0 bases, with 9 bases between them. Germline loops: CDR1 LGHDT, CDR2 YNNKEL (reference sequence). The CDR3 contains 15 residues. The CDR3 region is CASSQGVLSGNTIYF. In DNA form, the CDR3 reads TGTGCCAGCAGCCAGGGGGTCCTCTCTGGAAACACCATATATTTT.

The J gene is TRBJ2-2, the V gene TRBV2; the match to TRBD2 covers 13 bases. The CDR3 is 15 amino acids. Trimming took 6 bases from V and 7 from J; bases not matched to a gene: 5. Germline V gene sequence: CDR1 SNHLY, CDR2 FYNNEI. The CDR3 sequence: CASRGLAGRGGELFF. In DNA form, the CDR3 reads TGTGCCAGCAGGGGACTAGCGGGAAGGGGCGGGGAGCTGTTTTTT.

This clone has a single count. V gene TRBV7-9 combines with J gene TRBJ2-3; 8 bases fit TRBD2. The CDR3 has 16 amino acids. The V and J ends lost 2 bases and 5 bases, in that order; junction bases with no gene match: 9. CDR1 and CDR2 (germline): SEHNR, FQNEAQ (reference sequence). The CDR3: CASSLTSGSQIDTQYF. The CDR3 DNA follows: TGTGCCAGCAGCTTAACTAGCGGAAGTCAAATAGATACGCAGTATTTT. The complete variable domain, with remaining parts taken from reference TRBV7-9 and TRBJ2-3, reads DTGVSQNPRHKITKRGQNVTFRCDPISEHNRLYWYRQTLGQGPEFLTYFQNEAQLEKSRLLSDRFSAERPKGSFSTLEIQRTEQGDSAMYLCASSLTSGSQIDTQYFGPGTRLTVL.

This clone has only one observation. The CDR3 nucleotides read TGTGCCACCCTAAAAAGATTAGGACAACGAAACACTGAAGCTTTCTTT. Its translation: CATLKRLGQRNTEAFF. The V call is TRBV2, the J call TRBJ1-1; possibly TRBD1 for D (5 bases). Germline CDR1 SNHLY, CDR2 FYNNEI. The CDR3 runs to 16 residues. With 10 bases removed from V and 2 bases from J, the gap between germline ends came to 23 bases.

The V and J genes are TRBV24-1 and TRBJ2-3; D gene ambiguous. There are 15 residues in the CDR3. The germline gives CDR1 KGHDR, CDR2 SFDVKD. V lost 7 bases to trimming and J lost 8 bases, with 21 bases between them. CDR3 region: CATSLDRVGAATQYF. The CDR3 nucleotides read TGTGCCACCAGCCTCGACCGGGTGGGCGCTGCTACGCAGTATTTT.

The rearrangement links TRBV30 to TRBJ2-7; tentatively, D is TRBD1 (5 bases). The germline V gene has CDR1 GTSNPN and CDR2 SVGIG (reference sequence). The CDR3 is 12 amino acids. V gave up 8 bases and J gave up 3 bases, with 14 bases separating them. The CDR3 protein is CAALDSYYEQYF. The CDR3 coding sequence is TGTGCCGCGTTAGACAGCTACTACGAGCAGTACTTC.

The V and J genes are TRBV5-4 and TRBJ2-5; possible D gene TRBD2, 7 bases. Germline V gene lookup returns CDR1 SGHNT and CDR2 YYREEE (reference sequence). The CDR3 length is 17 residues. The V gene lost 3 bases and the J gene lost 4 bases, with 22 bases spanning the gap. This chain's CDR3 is CASSSGRTGGPGETQYF. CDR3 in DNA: TGTGCCAGCAGCTCCGGCCGAACCGGGGGGCCGGGAGAGACCCAGTACTTC.

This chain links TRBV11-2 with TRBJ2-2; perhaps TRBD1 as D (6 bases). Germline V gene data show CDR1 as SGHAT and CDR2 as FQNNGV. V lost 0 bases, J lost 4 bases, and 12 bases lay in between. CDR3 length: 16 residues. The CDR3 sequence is CASSLDPGASTGELFF. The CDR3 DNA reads TGTGCCAGCAGCTTAGATCCAGGGGCCAGCACCGGGGAGCTGTTTTTT.

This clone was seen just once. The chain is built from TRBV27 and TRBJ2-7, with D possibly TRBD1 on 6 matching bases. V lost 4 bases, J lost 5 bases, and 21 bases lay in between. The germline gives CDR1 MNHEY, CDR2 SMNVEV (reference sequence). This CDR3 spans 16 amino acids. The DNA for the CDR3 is TGTGCCAGCAGTTCGGCCGATGGGCAGGGGTTCAACGAGCAGTACTTC. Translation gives CASSSADGQGFNEQYF.

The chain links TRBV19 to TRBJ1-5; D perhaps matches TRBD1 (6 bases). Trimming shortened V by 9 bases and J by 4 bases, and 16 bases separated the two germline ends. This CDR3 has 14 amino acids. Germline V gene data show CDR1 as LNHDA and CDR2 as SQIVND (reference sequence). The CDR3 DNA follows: TGTGCCAGCGAACAGACAGGATTGAATCAGCCCCAGCATTTT. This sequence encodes CASEQTGLNQPQHF.

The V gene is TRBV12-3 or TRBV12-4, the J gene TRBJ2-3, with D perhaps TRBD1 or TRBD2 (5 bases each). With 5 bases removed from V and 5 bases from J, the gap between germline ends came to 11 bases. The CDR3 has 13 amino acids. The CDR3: CASSGGEVDTQYF. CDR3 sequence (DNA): TGTGCCAGCAGTGGGGGAGAGGTAGATACGCAGTATTTT.

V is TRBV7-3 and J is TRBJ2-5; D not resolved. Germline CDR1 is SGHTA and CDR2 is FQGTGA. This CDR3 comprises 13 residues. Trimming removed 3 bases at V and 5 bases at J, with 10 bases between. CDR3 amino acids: CASSFEVRETQYF. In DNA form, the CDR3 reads TGTGCCAGCAGCTTCGAGGTTAGGGAGACCCAGTACTTC.

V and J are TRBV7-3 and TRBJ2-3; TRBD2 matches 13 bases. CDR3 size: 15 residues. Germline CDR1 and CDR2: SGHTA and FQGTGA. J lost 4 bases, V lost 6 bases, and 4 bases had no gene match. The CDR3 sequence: CASSSLAGGADTQYF. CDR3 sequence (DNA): TGTGCCAGCAGTTCACTAGCGGGAGGGGCAGATACGCAGTATTTT. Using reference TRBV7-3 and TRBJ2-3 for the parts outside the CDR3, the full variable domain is GAGVSQTPSNKVTEKGKYVELRCDPISGHTALYWYRQSLGQGPEFLIYFQGTGAADDSGLPNDRFFAVRPEGSVSTLKIQRTERGDSAVYLCASSSLAGGADTQYFGPGTRLTVL.

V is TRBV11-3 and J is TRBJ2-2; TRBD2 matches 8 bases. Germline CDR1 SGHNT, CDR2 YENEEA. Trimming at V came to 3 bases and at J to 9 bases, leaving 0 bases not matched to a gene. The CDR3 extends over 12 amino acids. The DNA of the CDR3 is TGTGCCAGCAGCTTTAGCGGGAGGGAGCTGTTTTTT. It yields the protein CASSFSGRELFF.

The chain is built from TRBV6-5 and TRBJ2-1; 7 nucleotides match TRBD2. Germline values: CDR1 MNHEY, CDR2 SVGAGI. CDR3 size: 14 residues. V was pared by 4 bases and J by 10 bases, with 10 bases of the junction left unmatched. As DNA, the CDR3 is TGTGCCAGCAGTTCCAGGACTAGAGGGCGGGAGCAGTTCTTC. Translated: CASSSRTRGREQFF.